This T cell receptor (beta chain) comes out of a study of blood T cell repertoires in COVID-19. Source study methods: Quantification of nucleated cells was approximated via reference gene primer amplification. Here immunoSEQ multiplex PCR was the method, and the copy in TCRdb shows in-frame clones only, minus some. The D gene and trimming were derived from the DNA, and the V and J assignments and clone size from that table. The sample carries 300,000 to 350,000 clones, about 91% recorded once. Trimming at V came to 4 bases and at J to 1 base, leaving 1 base not matched to a gene. The CDR3 totals 14 residues.

The sequence was obtained from a man younger than 40 with COVID-19, enrolled during active disease. V gene TRBV5-7 combines with J gene TRBJ1-5; 8 bases agree with TRBD1. TRBV5-7 is an ORF, with its function uncertain. Sequenced material: peripheral blood. CDR3 protein: CASSRTGSNQPQHF. CDR3 bases: TGTGCCAGCAGCCGGACAGGGAGCAATCAGCCCCAGCATTTT.